This T cell receptor beta chain stems from a study of CD8 T cells in Susac syndrome. The T cells that were sequenced for TCR beta were CD8+ and CD4+ cells from blood. Treatment-naive patients with stable or active relapsing-remitting disease served as multiple sclerosis controls. In contrast to the negatively isolated CD8+ and CD4+ T cells, TEMRA cells were FACS-enriched. RNA was extracted with the RNeasy kit, and a quantity of roughly 0.5 to 1 ug was reverse transcribed using random hexamers. The authors amplified TCR beta CDR3 across 54 Vbeta and 13 Jbeta using immunoSEQ multiplex PCR. MiXCR, run by TCRdb on the immunoSEQ multiplex PCR reads, gives a single entry per CDR3 protein. The data show a few hundred thousand distinct CDR3 sequences, 90% to 95% seen once. The V gene end was trimmed by 2 bases and the J gene end by 4 bases; junction bases not matched to a gene: 5. This CDR3 is 17 amino acids long.

The TCR was taken from a human donor with multiple sclerosis. The sequenced material came from CD8+ T cells from PBMCs. V usage is TRBV12-3 or TRBV12-4 and J usage is TRBJ2-3, with 14 bases that match TRBD2. The CDR3 sequence is CASSLRGLAGVSDTQYF. The CDR3 bases are TGTGCCAGCAGTTTAAGGGGACTAGCGGGAGTTTCAGATACGCAGTATTTT.